These T cell receptor beta chains were read from a single sample in a study of T cells after somatic rescue of genetic block. Sequencing was performed with immunoSEQ multiplex PCR; in TCRdb, only in-frame clones are kept and a portion is missing. The table records about 63,000 clones, roughly nine tenths of them present only once. Sequenced input: peripheral blood mononuclear cells (PBMCs). The receptors here all came from a man aged 35-49 years. CDR3s include the opening cysteine and the closing phenylalanine or tryptophan. The order of the fields is J gene, D gene, clone size, V gene, CDR3 DNA, CDR3 protein. A D gene is named only where the DNA matches it firmly. The size field is filled for only some rows; it gives once, few, many or a size class.

TRBJ1-6 | TRBD1 | - | TRBV6-5 | TGTGCCAGCCGGGACAGCGCCTCGTCACCCCTCCACTTT | CASRDSASSPLHF
TRBJ2-7 | TRBD1 | once | TRBV30 | TGTGCCTGGAGCAGACAGGGGGGTTTATACGAGCAGTACTTC | CAWSRQGGLYEQYF
TRBJ2-1 | - | - | TRBV5-6 | TGTGCCAGCAGCTTGGACATATCAGGGAATGAGCAGTTCTTC | CASSLDISGNEQFF
TRBJ2-7 | - | - | TRBV28 | TGTGCCAGCAGTTTAGTTGGGGGAGAGGCATACGAGCAGTACTTC | CASSLVGGEAYEQYF
TRBJ1-5 | - | - | TRBV7-9 | TGTGCCAGCAGTCCCCCAGGGGGCAATCAGCCCCAGCATTTT | CASSPPGGNQPQHF
TRBJ2-3 | - | - | TRBV27 | TGTGCCAGCAGTTTATCGTTTAAGGCGGGGATCACAGATACGCAGTATTTT | CASSLSFKAGITDTQYF
TRBJ2-4 | - | - | TRBV6-1 | TGTGCCAGCAGTGAGACCAAGCAGGGCCCGATTATTGGGTGGGACATTCAGTACTTC | CASSETKQGPIIGWDIQYF
TRBJ2-7 | - | - | TRBV4-1 | TGCGCCAGCAGCCACCTGGGACGGATTAACTACGAGCAGTACTTC | CASSHLGRINYEQYF
TRBJ2-7 | TRBD1 | - | TRBV7-2 | TGTGCCAGCAGCTCCCGACAGGGGGCTCCCGAGCAGTACTTC | CASSSRQGAPEQYF
TRBJ2-1 | TRBD2 | - | TRBV11-3 | TGTGCCAGCAGCTTAGGAGCGGGGGAAATAGGGGGAGAGCAGTTCTTC | CASSLGAGEIGGEQFF
TRBJ2-7 | TRBD1 | once | TRBV6-5 | TGTGCCAGCAGCCACGTCAGGGGGAACCCTTCAAACTTC | CASSHVRGNPSNF
TRBJ1-5 | TRBD1 | - | TRBV2 | TGTGCCAGCGGGGGGAGGGGGCGCGATCAGCCCCAGCATTTT | CASGGRGRDQPQHF
TRBJ1-5 | - | - | TRBV7-2 | TGTGCCAGCAGCTTAGGGTCAGGCAGCAATCAGCCCCAGCATTTT | CASSLGSGSNQPQHF
TRBJ2-2 | - | once | TRBV7-6 | TGTGCCAGCAGCTCGGGGCTGAACACCGGGGAGCTGTTTTTT | CASSSGLNTGELFF
TRBJ1-1 | - | - | TRBV19 | TGTGCCAGTAGTTGGAGGGGGTGGAACACTGAAGCTTTCTTT | CASSWRGWNTEAFF
TRBJ2-6 | - | - | TRBV5-6 | TGTGCCAGCAGCTTGGCCTGGGCCAACGTCCTGACTTTC | CASSLAWANVLTF
TRBJ2-1 | TRBD1 | - | TRBV28 | TGTGCCAGCAGTGGGACAGGGTTTTGGGATGAGCAGTTCTTC | CASSGTGFWDEQFF
TRBJ1-3 | TRBD1 | - | TRBV5-4 | TGTGCCAGCAGCGGGGGACAGGGAGACTTGGGAAACACCATATATTTT | CASSGGQGDLGNTIYF
TRBJ2-6 | - | - | TRBV30 | TGTGCCTGGAGCGCAGGGAGTGGGGCCAACGTCCTGACTTTC | CAWSAGSGANVLTF
TRBJ2-3 | TRBD2 | - | TRBV5-5 | TGTGCCAGCAGCTCAGGACTAGCGGGAGTCACAGATACGCAGTATTTT | CASSSGLAGVTDTQYF
TRBJ2-7 | TRBD2 | - | TRBV7-9 | TGTGCCAGCGGTCCCGGGGGGTACGAGCAGTACTTC | CASGPGGYEQYF
TRBJ2-7 | - | - | TRBV27 | TGTGCCAGCAGTTTAGAGCGATCCTACGAGCAGTACTTC | CASSLERSYEQYF
TRBJ2-5 | TRBD2 | - | TRBV5-4 | TGTGCCAGCAGCCCGGGACTAGGGCAGGCAGAGACCCAGTACTTC | CASSPGLGQAETQYF
TRBJ2-2 | TRBD2 | - | TRBV6-6 | TGTGCCAGCAGTTACACAGGGACTAGTGGCGGGGAGCTGTTTTTT | CASSYTGTSGGELFF
TRBJ1-5 | - | - | TRBV6-5 | TGTGCCAGCACCGAAGGCAGGGGTCAGCCCCAGCATTTT | CASTEGRGQPQHF
TRBJ1-5 | TRBD1 | - | TRBV5-8 | TGTGCCAGCAGCTTGGGCCAGGGGGGAGCTGGGGAGCCCCAGCATTTT | CASSLGQGGAGEPQHF
TRBJ1-6 | - | - | TRBV28 | TGTGCCAGCAGTTTAAAGGGTCCCTATAATTCACCCCTCCACTTT | CASSLKGPYNSPLHF
TRBJ2-7 | TRBD2 | - | TRBV4-2 | TGTGCCAGCAGCTTCGGGGGGGGGCGTGAGCAGTACTTC | CASSFGGGREQYF
TRBJ2-7 | - | - | TRBV5-1 | TGCGCCAGCAGAATGTCGGGAGCCCACGAGCAGTACTTC | CASRMSGAHEQYF
TRBJ2-2 | TRBD1 | - | TRBV28 | TGTGCCGGGGGACAGGGAGACACCGGGGAGCTGTTTTTT | CAGGQGDTGELFF
TRBJ2-7 | TRBD1 | - | TRBV14 | TGTGCCAGCAGCCAATTTCCGGGACAGGCGTACGAGCAGTACTTC | CASSQFPGQAYEQYF
TRBJ2-4 | - | - | TRBV30 | TGTGCCGTCGTATCCGGGGGACAAAACATTCAGTACTTC | CAVVSGGQNIQYF
TRBJ1-2 | - | - | TRBV9 | TGTGCCAGCAGCCCCCAGGCTGACTATGGCTACACCTTC | CASSPQADYGYTF
TRBJ2-4 | TRBD1 | - | TRBV28 | TGTGCCAGCAGTCTGGGACAGGGAGGGATTTGGTTC | CASSLGQGGIWF
TRBJ2-7 | - | - | TRBV5-1 | TGCGCCAGCAGCTTGGGGGTAGAGGTCTCCTACGAGCAGTACTTC | CASSLGVEVSYEQYF
TRBJ2-2 | - | - | TRBV7-3 | TGTGCCAGCAGCTCGGCCGTCTCAGGGACCGGGGAGCTGTTTTTT | CASSSAVSGTGELFF
TRBJ2-1 | - | - | TRBV18 | TGTGCCAGCTCCCTAGCAGCAGGATACAATGAGCAGTTCTTC | CASSLAAGYNEQFF
TRBJ1-2 | TRBD1 | - | TRBV27 | TGTGCCAGCAGTTTATCGAGAGGGGGCAGCTATGGCTACACCTTC | CASSLSRGGSYGYTF
TRBJ1-1 | - | - | TRBV9 | TGTGCCAGCAGCGACGACAGTAACACTGAAGCTTTCTTT | CASSDDSNTEAFF
TRBJ1-2 | - | - | TRBV4-2 | TGTGCCAGCAGCCAAGATGTCCAGGGGAGATCCTTTTATGGCTACACCTTC | CASSQDVQGRSFYGYTF
TRBJ2-1 | TRBD2 | - | TRBV27 | TGTGCCAGCAGTTTCCCCGCTAGCGGGGGGCTGCAGTTCTTC | CASSFPASGGLQFF
TRBJ2-1 | TRBD2 | - | TRBV7-9 | TGTGCCAGCAGCTTAGCCGGGTGGAACGGGAGGGTCACCTACAATGAGCAGTTCTTC | CASSLAGWNGRVTYNEQFF
TRBJ1-4 | - | few | TRBV4-2 | TGTGCCAGTCAGCGAGGACTCTCCAATGAAAAACTGTTTTTT | CASQRGLSNEKLFF
TRBJ1-3 | - | - | TRBV7-6 | TGTGCCAGCAGCTTAGGGGGGTGGCAGAGCTCTGGAAACACCATATATTTT | CASSLGGWQSSGNTIYF
TRBJ2-5 | - | - | TRBV21-1 | TGTGCCAGCAGAAAGGGACTAGCGGGACGAGAGACCCAGTACTTC | CASRKGLAGRETQYF
TRBJ2-7 | - | once | TRBV27 | TGTGCCAGCAGTGCCGCGAGGGTAGGGTACGAGCAGTACTTC | CASSAARVGYEQYF
TRBJ1-1 | TRBD1 | - | TRBV18 | TGTGCCAGCTCACCATGGTCAGGGGGCGCGGGCACTGAAGCTTTCTTT | CASSPWSGGAGTEAFF
TRBJ2-3 | TRBD2 | - | TRBV7-2 | TGTGCCAGCAGCTTAAATGGACTAGCTACAGATACGCAGTATTTT | CASSLNGLATDTQYF